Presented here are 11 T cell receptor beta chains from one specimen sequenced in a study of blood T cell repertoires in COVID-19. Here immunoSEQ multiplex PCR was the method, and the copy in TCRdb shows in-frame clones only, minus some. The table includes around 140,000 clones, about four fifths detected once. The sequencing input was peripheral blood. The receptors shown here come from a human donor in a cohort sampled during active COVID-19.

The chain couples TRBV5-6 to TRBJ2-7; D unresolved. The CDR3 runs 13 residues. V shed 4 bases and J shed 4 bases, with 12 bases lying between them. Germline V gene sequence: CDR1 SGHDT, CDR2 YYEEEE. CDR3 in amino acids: CASSLRGGYEQYF. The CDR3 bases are TGTGCCAGCAGCCTGCGTGGCGGATACGAGCAGTACTTC. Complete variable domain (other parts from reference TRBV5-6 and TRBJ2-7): DAGVTQSPTHLIKTRGQQVTLRCSPKSGHDTVSWYQQALGQGPQFIFQYYEEEERQRGNFPDRFSGHQFPNYSSELNVNALLLGDSALYLCASSLRGGYEQYFGPGTRLTVT.

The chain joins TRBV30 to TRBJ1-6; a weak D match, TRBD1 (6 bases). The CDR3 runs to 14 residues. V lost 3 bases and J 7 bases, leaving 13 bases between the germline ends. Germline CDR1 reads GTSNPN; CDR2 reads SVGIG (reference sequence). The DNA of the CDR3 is TGTGCCTGGAGCCCCGGACAGACAAATTCACCCCTCCACTTT. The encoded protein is CAWSPGQTNSPLHF.

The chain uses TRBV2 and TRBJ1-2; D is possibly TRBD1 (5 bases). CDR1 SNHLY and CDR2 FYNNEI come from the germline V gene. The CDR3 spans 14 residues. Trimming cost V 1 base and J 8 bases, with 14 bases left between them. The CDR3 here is CASSEGGRGWGYTF. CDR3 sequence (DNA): TGTGCCAGCAGTGAAGGGGGTAGGGGTTGGGGCTACACCTTC.

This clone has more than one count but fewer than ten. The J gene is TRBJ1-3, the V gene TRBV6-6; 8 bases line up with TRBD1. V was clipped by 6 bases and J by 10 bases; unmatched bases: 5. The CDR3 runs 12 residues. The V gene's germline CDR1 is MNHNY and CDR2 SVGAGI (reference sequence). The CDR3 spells CASSPGQETIYF. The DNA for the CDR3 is TGTGCCAGCAGCCCGGGACAGGAGACCATATATTTT.

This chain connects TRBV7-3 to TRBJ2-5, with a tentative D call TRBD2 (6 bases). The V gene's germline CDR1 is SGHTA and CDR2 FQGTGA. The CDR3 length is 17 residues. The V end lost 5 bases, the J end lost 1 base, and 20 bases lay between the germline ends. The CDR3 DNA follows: TGTGCCAGCAGCCTCGTTCTTGGAGGGCGCTTCCAAGAGACCCAGTACTTC. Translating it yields CASSLVLGGRFQETQYF.

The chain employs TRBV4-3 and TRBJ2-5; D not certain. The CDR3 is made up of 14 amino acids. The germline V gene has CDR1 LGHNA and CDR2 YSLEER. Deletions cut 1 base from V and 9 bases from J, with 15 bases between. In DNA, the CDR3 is TGCGCCAGCAGCCAAGTTATTCATGAGTCGCCCCAGTACTTC. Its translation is CASSQVIHESPQYF.

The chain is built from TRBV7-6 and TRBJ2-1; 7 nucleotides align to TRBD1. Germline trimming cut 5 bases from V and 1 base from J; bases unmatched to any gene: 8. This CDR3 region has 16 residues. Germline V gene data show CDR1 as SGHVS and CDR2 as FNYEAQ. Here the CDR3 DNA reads TGTGCCAGCAGCCCAGATACAGGGGCTTCCTACAATGAGCAGTTCTTC. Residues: CASSPDTGASYNEQFF.

CDR3 residues: CASSAGTGRNEQFF. CDR3 DNA sequence: TGTGCCAGCAGTGCCGGGACAGGGAGGAATGAGCAGTTCTTC. The chain recombines TRBV6-4 with TRBJ2-1; 9 positions agree with TRBD1. Trimming took 4 bases from V and 7 from J; bases not matched to a gene: 5. The CDR3 totals 14 residues. In germline, CDR1 is MRHNA, CDR2 SNTAGT.

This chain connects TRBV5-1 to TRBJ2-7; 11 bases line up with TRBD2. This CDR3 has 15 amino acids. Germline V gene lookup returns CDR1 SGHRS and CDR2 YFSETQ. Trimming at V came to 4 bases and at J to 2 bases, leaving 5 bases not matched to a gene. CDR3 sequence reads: CASSQKLAGAYEQYF. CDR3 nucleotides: TGCGCCAGCAGCCAAAAACTAGCGGGAGCCTACGAGCAGTACTTC.

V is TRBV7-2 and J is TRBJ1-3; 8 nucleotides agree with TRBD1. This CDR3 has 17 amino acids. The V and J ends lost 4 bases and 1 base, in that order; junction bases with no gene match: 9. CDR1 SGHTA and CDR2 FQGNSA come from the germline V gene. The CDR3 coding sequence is TGTGCCAGCAGCTCCGGACAGGGAATTGTTTCTGGAAACACCATATATTTT. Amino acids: CASSSGQGIVSGNTIYF.

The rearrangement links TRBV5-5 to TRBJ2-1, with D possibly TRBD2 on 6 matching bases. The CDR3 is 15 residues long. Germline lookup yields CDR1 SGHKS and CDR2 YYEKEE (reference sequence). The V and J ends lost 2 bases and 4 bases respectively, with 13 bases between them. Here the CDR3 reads CASSFPGSRYNEQFF. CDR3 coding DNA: TGTGCCAGCAGCTTCCCCGGGAGTAGGTACAATGAGCAGTTCTTC.